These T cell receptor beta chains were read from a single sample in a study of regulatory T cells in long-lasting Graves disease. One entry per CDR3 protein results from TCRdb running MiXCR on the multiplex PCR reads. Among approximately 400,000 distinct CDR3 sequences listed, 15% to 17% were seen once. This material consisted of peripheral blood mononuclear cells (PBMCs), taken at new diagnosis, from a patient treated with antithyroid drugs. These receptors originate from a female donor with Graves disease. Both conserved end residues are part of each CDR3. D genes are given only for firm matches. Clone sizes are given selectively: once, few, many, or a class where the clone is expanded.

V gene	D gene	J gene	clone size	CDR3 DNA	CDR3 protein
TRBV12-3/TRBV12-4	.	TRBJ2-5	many	TGTGCCAGCAGTTCAATAGCGGCACAAGAGACCCAGTACTTC	CASSSIAAQETQYF
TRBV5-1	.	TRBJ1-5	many	TGCGCCAGCAGCTTGGTAGGAGGGGGACGGCCCCAGCATTTT	CASSLVGGGRPQHF
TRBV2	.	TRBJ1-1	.	TGTGCCAGCCTACGGGGCCGCGGGCACACTGAAGCTTTCTTT	CASLRGRGHTEAFF
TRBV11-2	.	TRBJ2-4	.	TGTGCCAGCAGCTTTGTGGGGGCGTCCCGTCGGTTAGCCAAAAACATTCAGTACTTC	CASSFVGASRRLAKNIQYF
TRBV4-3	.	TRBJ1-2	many	TGCGCCAGCAGCCAAGATGGGACGCCCCACTATGGCTACACCTTC	CASSQDGTPHYGYTF
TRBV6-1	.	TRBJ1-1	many	TGTGCCAGCAGCAAAGACGAAGTGGCGGAAGAAGCTTTCTTT	CASSKDEVAEEAFF
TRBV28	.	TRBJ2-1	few	TGTGCCAGCATGGACTACAATGAGCAGTTCTTC	CASMDYNEQFF
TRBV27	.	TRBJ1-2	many	TGTGCCAGCAGTTCTCACCTCTCTTGGGCTGATTACTATGGCTACACCTTC	CASSSHLSWADYYGYTF
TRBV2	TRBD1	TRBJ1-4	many	TGTGCCAGCAGTGAAGCCCCAGGGGGCTTAGGAAAACTGTTTTTT	CASSEAPGGLGKLFF
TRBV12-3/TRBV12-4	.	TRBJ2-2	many	TGTGCCAGCAGGGGGGGCAGGAACACCGGGGAGCTGTTTTTT	CASRGGRNTGELFF
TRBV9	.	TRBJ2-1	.	TGTGCCAGCGGCGGGGGGACAGGGTACAATGAGCAGTTCTTC	CASGGGTGYNEQFF
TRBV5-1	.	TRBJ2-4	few	TGCGCCAGCAGCTCCAACTCAGGGGACATTCAGTACTTC	CASSSNSGDIQYF
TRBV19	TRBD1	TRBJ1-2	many	TGTGCCAGTAGATTCTCCGACAGGGGAGCTAACTATGGCTACACCTTC	CASRFSDRGANYGYTF
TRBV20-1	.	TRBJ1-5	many	TGCAGTGCTAGAAAGGGGACGGATCAGCCCCAGCATTTT	CSARKGTDQPQHF
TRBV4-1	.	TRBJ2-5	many	TGCGCCAGCAGCCAAGAAACGGTGGTGAGAGAGACCCAGTACTTC	CASSQETVVRETQYF
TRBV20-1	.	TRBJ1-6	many	TGCAGTGCTAGGGGGGAAGGGACACCCCTCCACTTT	CSARGEGTPLHF